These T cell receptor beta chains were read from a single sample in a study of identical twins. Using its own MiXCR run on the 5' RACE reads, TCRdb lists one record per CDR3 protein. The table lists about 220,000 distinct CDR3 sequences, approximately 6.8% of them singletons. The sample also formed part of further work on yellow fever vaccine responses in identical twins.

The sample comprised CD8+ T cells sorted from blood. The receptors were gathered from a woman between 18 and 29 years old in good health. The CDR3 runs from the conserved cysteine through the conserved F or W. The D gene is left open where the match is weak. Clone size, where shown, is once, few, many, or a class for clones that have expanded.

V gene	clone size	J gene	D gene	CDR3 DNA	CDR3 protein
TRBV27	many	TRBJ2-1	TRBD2	TGTGCCAGCAGTTTAATCCCAGCGGGGGGATACAATGAGCAGTTCTTC	CASSLIPAGGYNEQFF
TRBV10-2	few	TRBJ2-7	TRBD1	TGCGCCAGCAGTGAGTTTGTAGGGACAGGGCGGAGCGAGCAGTACTTC	CASSEFVGTGRSEQYF
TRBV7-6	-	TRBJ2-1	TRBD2	TGTGCCAGCAGCTTACGAGCGGGATACAATGAGCAGTTCTTC	CASSLRAGYNEQFF
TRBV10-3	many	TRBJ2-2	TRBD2	TGTGCCATCAGTGAACAGATCAGCGGGGGGGCACCCACCGGGGAGCTGTTTTTT	CAISEQISGGAPTGELFF
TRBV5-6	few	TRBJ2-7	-	TGTGCCAGCAGCCCGGGAATAAACTACGAGCAGTACTTC	CASSPGINYEQYF
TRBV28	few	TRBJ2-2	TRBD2	TGTGCCAGCACCCCCCCGGGGGGAAACACCGGGGAGCTGTTTTTT	CASTPPGGNTGELFF
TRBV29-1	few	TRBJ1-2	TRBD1	TGCAGCGTTGAAGAACGGACAGGGGCGCACTATGGCTACACCTTC	CSVEERTGAHYGYTF
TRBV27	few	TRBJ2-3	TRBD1	TGTGCCAGCAGTTTATCGATCACAGGGGGAACAGATACGCAGTATTTT	CASSLSITGGTDTQYF
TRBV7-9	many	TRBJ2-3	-	TGTGCCAGCGATTTCACAGATACGCAGTATTTT	CASDFTDTQYF
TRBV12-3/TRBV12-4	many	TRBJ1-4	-	TGTGCCAGCAGTTTAGATAGGGGTGACGAAAAACTGTTTTTT	CASSLDRGDEKLFF
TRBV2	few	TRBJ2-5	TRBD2	TGTGCCAGCAGTGGGGCGCCTAGCGGGGGGAATTTAGAGACCCAGTACTTC	CASSGAPSGGNLETQYF
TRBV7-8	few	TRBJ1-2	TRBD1	TGTGCCAGCAGCTTAGCGCGGACAGGAATAAAGGGGAACTATGGCTACACCTTC	CASSLARTGIKGNYGYTF
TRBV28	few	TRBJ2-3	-	TGTGCCAGCAGTTTGGGGCAGGCAGATACGCAGTATTTT	CASSLGQADTQYF
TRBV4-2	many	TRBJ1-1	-	TGTGCCAGCAGCCAAGAAGGTATAGTCAACACTGAAGCTTTCTTT	CASSQEGIVNTEAFF
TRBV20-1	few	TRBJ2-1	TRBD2	TGCAGTGCTCGTAGCGGGAGTCCCCATGAGCAGTTCTTC	CSARSGSPHEQFF
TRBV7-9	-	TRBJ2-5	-	TGTGCCAGCAGCTCGACTAGGGGGGTAACAAAAGAGACCCAGTACTTC	CASSSTRGVTKETQYF
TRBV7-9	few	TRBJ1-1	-	TGTGCCAGCAGCCGCGTTGGGGGGGACACTGAAGCTTTCTTT	CASSRVGGDTEAFF
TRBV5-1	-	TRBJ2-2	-	TGCGCCAGCAGGCGGGCCCTGGGCACCGGGGAGCTGTTTTTT	CASRRALGTGELFF
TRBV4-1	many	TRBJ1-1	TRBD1	TGCGCCAGCAGCCAAGAGGCAGGGGGAAGGACTGAAGCTTTCTTT	CASSQEAGGRTEAFF
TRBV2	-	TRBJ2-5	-	TGTGCCAGCAGTGCTGTGGGAGGCTACCAAGAGACCCAGTACTTC	CASSAVGGYQETQYF
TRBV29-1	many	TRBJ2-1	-	TGCAGCGTTGGGCTACCCCTATACAATGAGCAGTTCTTC	CSVGLPLYNEQFF
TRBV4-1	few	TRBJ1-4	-	TGCGCCAGCAGCCAAGAGGGGGCCCGAAAAACGGAGAAACTGTTTTTT	CASSQEGARKTEKLFF
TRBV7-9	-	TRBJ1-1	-	TGTGCCAGCAGCTCACCTCGCCGGGGGGCGAACACTGAAGCTTTCTTT	CASSSPRRGANTEAFF
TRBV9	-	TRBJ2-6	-	TGTGCCAGCAGCGTAGCCGCGGAACTCTTCTCTGGGGCCAACGTCCTGACTTTC	CASSVAAELFSGANVLTF
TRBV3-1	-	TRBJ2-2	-	TGTGCCAGCAGCCAGGAACCGGGACAAGTATTT	CASSQEPGQVF
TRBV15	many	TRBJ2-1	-	TGTGCCACCTCAGGGGAGGGCAATGAGCAGTTCTTC	CATSGEGNEQFF
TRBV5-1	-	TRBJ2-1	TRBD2	TGCGCCAGCAGCCTCCGTAAGACTAGCGGGAGTAGCAATGAGCAGTTCTTC	CASSLRKTSGSSNEQFF
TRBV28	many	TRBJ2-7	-	TGTGCCAGCAGTCCGTCCCCGGGACGGACGGTGATCTCCTACGAGCAGTACTTC	CASSPSPGRTVISYEQYF
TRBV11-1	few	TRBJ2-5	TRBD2	TGTGCCAGCAGCTCGCCTAGGGCGGGGGGCCAGGAAGGATACCAAGAGACCCAGTACTTC	CASSSPRAGGQEGYQETQYF
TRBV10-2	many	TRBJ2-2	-	TGCGCCAGCAGTCGGTTGAACACCGGGGAGCTGTTTTTT	CASSRLNTGELFF
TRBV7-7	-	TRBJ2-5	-	TGTGCCAGCAGCTTAGTGCACCCCGGAGAGACCCAGTACTTC	CASSLVHPGETQYF
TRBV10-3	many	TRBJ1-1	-	TGTGCCATCAGTGAGTCAAGGGGCGTATACACTGAAGCTTTCTTT	CAISESRGVYTEAFF